This T cell receptor (beta chain) was sequenced during a study of blood T cells in healthy people across ages. Study outcomes and limitations: Conclusively comparing naive with antigen-experienced cells was impossible with unsorted PBMCs.

Details on this clonotype: The antigen remains undetermined.

A J-beta primer mix and a sample-barcoded 5' primer were used in a second PCR of roughly 6 to 12 cycles. TCRdb fed the 5' RACE reads into MiXCR, producing one record per CDR3 protein. The sample has 1.5 million to 2 million distinct CDR3 sequences, less than 50% seen once. The amount of total RNA extracted per sample was at least 5.5 micrograms. The V and J ends lost 0 bases and 3 bases respectively, with 10 bases between them. Germline V gives CDR1 SGHRS, CDR2 YFSETQ. The CDR3 is 15 residues long. The chain is built from TRBV5-1 and TRBJ2-1, with D possibly being TRBD1 or TRBD2 (6 bases each). The source of this sequence is a woman between 40 and 55 years old in good health. Sequenced material: blood. CDR3 region: CASSLEGGNYNEQFF. The CDR3 nucleotides are TGCGCCAGCAGCTTGGAGGGGGGAAACTACAATGAGCAGTTCTTC.